This T cell receptor beta chain came from a study of blood T cell repertoires in COVID-19. Across the whole study: The United States, Italy and Spain supplied acute and convalescent COVID-19 samples.

This CDR3 comprises 14 residues. Trimming removed 6 bases from V and 1 base from J, with 12 bases in between. CDR1 and CDR2 from the germline V gene are MDHEN and SYDVKM. Repertoires were generated with immunoSEQ multiplex PCR, while TCRdb's copy carries only in-frame clones and drops some. This table has 180,000 or so clones, about 77% appearing once. The TCR was taken from a woman older than 75 with active or convalescent COVID-19. This chain links TRBV28 with TRBJ1-1; TRBD1 is a possible D gene (5 bases). The sample comprised peripheral blood. The CDR3 loop is CASSQGATNTEAFF. CDR3 coding DNA: TGTGCCAGCAGCCAAGGGGCAACGAACACTGAAGCTTTCTTT.